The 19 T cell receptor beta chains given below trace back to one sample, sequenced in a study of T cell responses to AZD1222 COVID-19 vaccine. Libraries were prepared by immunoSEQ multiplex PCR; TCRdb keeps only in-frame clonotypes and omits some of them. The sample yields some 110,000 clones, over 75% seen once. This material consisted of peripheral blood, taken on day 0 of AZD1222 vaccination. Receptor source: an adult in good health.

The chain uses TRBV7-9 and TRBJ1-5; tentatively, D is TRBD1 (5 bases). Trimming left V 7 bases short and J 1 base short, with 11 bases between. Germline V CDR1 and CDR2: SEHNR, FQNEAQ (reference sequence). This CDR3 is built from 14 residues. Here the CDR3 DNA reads TGTGCCAGCACTCAGGGTGGGAGCAATCAGCCCCAGCATTTT. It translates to CASTQGGSNQPQHF.

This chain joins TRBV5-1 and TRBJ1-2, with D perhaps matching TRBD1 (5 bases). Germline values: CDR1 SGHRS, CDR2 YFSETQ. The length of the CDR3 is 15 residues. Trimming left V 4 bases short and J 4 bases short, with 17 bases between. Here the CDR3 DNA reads TGCGCCAGCAGCGTGGACACCCCTGAGGTCTATGGCTACACCTTC. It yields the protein CASSVDTPEVYGYTF.

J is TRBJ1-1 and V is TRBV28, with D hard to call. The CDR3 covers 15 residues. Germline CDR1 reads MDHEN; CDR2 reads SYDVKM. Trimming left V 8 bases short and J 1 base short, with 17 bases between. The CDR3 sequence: CASCRGAWENTEAFF. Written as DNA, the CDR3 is TGTGCCAGCTGCCGGGGAGCTTGGGAGAACACTGAAGCTTTCTTT.

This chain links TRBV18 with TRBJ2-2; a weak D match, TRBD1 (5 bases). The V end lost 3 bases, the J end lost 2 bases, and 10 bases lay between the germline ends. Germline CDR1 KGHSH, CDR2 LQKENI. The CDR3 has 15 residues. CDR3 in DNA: TGTGCCAGCTCACCCTTAGACAGCAACACCGGGGAGCTGTTTTTT. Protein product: CASSPLDSNTGELFF. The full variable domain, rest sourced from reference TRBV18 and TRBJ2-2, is NAGVMQNPRHLVRRRGQEARLRCSPMKGHSHVYWYRQLPEEGLKFMVYLQKENIIDESGMPKERFSAEFPKEGPSILRIQQVVRGDSAAYFCASSPLDSNTGELFFGEGSRLTVL.

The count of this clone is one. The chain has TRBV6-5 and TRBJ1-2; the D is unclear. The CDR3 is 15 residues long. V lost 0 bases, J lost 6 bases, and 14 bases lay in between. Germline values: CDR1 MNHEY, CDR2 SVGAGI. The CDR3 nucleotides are TGTGCCAGCAGTTACTCGATTCCGACACTACATGGCTACACCTTC. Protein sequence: CASSYSIPTLHGYTF.

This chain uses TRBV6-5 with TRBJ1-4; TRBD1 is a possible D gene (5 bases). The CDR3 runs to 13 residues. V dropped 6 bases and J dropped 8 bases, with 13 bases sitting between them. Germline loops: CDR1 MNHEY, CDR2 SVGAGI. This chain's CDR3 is CASRPGGGEKLFF. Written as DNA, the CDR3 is TGTGCCAGCAGACCCGGTGGGGGGGAAAAACTGTTTTTT.

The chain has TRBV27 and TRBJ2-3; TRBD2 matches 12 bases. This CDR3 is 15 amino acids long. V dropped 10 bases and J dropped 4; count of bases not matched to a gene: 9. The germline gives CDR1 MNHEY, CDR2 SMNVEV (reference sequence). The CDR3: CATQPLAGGADTQYF. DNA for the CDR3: TGTGCCACCCAGCCTCTAGCGGGGGGGGCAGATACGCAGTATTTT.

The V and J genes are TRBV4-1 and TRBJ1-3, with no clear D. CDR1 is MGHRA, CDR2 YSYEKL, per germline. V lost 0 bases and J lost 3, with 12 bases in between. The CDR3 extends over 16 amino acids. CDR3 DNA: TGCGCCAGCAGCCAAGATTTTCGACGCCTTGGAAACACCATATATTTT. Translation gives CASSQDFRRLGNTIYF.

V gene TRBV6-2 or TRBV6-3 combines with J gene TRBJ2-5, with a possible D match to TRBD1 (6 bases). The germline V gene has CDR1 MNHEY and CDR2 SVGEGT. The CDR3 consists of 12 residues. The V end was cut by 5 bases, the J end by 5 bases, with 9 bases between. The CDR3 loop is CASSTQGETQYF. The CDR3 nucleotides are TGTGCCAGCAGTACCCAGGGGGAGACCCAGTACTTC.

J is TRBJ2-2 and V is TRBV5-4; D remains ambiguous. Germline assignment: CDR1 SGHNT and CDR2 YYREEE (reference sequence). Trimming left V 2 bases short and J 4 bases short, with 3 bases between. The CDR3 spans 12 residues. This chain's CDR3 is CASSFLTGELFF. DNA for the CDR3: TGTGCCAGCAGCTTCCTCACCGGGGAGCTGTTTTTT.

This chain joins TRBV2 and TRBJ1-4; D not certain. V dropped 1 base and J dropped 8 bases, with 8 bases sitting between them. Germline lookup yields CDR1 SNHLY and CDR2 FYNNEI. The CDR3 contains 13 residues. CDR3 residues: CASSEEAIEKLFF. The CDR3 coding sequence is TGTGCCAGCAGTGAAGAAGCCATCGAAAAACTGTTTTTT.

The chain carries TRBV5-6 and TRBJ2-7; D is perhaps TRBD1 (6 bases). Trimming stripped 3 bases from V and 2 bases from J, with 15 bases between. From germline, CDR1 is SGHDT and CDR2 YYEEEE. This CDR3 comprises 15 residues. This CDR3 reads CASSSQRRDTYEQYF. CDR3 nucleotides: TGTGCCAGCAGCTCTCAGCGACGGGACACCTACGAGCAGTACTTC.

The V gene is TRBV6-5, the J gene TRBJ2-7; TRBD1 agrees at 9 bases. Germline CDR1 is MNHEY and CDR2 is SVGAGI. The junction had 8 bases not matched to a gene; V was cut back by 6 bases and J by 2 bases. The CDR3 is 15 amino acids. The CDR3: CASRADRGNAYEQYF. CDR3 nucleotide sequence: TGTGCCAGCAGGGCCGACAGGGGGAACGCCTACGAGCAGTACTTC.

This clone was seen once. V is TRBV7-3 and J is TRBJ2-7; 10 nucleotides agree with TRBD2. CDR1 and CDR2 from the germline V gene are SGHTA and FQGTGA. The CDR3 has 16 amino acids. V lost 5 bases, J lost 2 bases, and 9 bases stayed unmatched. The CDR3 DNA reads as TGTGCCAGCAGCACGCGCCCTAGCGGGGGTGCCTACGAGCAGTACTTC. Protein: CASSTRPSGGAYEQYF.

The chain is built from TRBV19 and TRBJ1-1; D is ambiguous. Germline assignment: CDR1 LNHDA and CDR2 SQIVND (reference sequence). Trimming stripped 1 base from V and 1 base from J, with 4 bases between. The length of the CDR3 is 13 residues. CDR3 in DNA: TGTGCCAGTAGTATAGGTCAGAACACTGAAGCTTTCTTT. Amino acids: CASSIGQNTEAFF.

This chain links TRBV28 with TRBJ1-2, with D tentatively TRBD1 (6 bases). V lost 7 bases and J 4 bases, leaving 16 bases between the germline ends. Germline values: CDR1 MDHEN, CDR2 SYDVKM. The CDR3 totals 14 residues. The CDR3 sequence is CASTPIGGSYGYTF. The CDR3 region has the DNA TGTGCCAGCACTCCTATAGGGGGGAGCTATGGCTACACCTTC.

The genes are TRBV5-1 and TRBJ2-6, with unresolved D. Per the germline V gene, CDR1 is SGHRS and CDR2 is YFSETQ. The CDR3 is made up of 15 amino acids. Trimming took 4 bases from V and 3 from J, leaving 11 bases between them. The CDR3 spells CASSGAKGGANVLTF. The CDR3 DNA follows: TGCGCCAGCAGCGGAGCTAAAGGTGGGGCCAACGTCCTGACTTTC. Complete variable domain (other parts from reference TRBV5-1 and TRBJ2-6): KAGVTQTPRYLIKTRGQQVTLSCSPISGHRSVSWYQQTPGQGLQFLFEYFSETQRNKGNFPGRFSGRQFSNSRSEMNVSTLELGDSALYLCASSGAKGGANVLTFGAGSRLTVL.

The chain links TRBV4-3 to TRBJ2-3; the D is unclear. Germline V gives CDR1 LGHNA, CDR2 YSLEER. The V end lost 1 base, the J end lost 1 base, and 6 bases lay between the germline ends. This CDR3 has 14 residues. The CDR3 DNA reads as TGCGCCAGCAGCCAAGTCTCCCGCACAGATACGCAGTATTTT. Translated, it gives CASSQVSRTDTQYF.

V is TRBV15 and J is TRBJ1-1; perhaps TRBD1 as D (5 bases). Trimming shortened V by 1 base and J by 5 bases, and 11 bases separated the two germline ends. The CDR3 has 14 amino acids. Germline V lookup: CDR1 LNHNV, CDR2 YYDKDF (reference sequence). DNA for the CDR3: TGTGCCACCAGCAGAGGAGGGGAGGAGACTGAAGCTTTCTTT. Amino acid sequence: CATSRGGEETEAFF.